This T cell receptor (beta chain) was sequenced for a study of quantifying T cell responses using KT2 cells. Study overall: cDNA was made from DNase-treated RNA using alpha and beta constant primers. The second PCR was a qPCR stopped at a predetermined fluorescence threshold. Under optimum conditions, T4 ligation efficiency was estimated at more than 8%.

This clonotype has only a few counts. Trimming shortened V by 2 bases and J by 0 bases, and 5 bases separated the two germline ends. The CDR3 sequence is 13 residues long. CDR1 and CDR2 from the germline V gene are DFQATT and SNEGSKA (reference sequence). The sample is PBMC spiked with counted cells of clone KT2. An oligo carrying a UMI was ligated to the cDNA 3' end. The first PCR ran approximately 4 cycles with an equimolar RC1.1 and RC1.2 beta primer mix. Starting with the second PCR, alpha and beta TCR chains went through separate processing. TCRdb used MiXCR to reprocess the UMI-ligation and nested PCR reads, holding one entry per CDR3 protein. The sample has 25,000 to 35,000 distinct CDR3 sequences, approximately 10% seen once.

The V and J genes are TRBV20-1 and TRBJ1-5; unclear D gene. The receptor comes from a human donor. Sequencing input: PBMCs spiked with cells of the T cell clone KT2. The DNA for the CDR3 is TGCAGTGCTAGATCAGATAGCAATCAGCCCCAGCATTTT. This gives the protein CSARSDSNQPQHF.